This T cell receptor (beta chain) was sequenced during a study of regulatory and conventional T cells in RAG deficiency (dated by TCRdb to 2015 to 2018). About the investigation overall: High-throughput TCR beta sequencing was used to compare the diversity and composition of the Treg, conventional CD4+ and CD8+ T cell repertoires of RAG-deficient patients with those of healthy controls. The full study reports these points: Compared with control T-cell subpopulations, the RAG-deficient patients had markedly lower Shannon entropy and higher Simpson indices. Shorter CDR3 lengths were found in all patient T-cell subsets, and >80% Treg-Tconv repertoire overlap at nucleotide and amino acid level was observed in Omenn syndrome patients. For some subjects, some T-cell subset analyses were not performed. Rather than being bona fide Treg cells, the sorted CD25-high CD127-low cells in Omenn syndrome patients may represent peripherally activated cells. Compared with controls, Omenn syndrome and CID/AS patients had approximately 95-fold fewer unique TCR beta sequences in Treg cells, whereas the reduction in the other subsets was around 10-fold.

Before genomic DNA extraction, conventional CD4+ T cells were isolated from blood as CD25-low CD127-high cells. For repertoire analyses, the comparison group consisted of several healthy control donors. On this clone itself: The antigen it binds to is not known. Per-base qualities were not stored, and no clone one base away is much larger.

The CDR3 has 18 amino acids, counting the end cysteine and phenylalanine. The entry retains the CDR3 DNA only, 54 bases that are in frame from base 1. Clipping removes 4 bases from V and 0 bases from J, with 5 as the unmatched junction base count. Sequences MNHEY (CDR1) and SMNVEV (CDR2) are obtained from the germline V gene (reference sequence). Libraries were built with the immunoSEQ multiplex PCR assay. Rearranged TCR beta chain products were amplified from genomic DNA of sorted T-cell subsets and sequenced. In the original analysis: Shannon entropy and Simpson indices were used to quantify the repertoire diversity of productive TCR beta rearrangements. To gauge clonal expansion, the frequencies of the 100 most abundant productive TCR beta clonotypes among total reads were added together. A self-reactivity index based on amino acid usage at CDR3beta positions 6 and 7 was applied to the TRB repertoires. Two-way ANOVA was applied to the repertoire analyses, whereas Student t or Mann-Whitney tests were applied to the flow cytometric analyses. In its TCRdb copy, this immuneACCESS table keeps in-frame sequences only and misses some clones. Where compared with another copy, unresolved V genes explain less than half of these, and the others have no known cause. That table furnishes V, J and clone size, whereas the DNA furnished D and trimming. The sample table contains 25,000 to 35,000 clones; only one count was recorded for around 96% of them. About 0.4% of the sample belongs to the ten largest clones.

The same sample was also used in a study of regulatory T cells. The second investigation adds: The multiplex PCR relied on 52 forward TRBV primers and 13 reverse TRBJ primers, and amplification bias was corrected through assay-based and computational methods. Patient repertoires showed restricted unique TRB V-J pairs and skewed V and J gene usage, most marked in regulatory T cells. T-cell receptor beta repertoires of sorted regulatory, conventional CD4+ and CD8+ T cells were compared between CD3G-deficient patients and healthy controls. Peripheral blood mononuclear cells were isolated by Ficoll density separation. Within the immunoSEQ assay, multiplex PCR amplified rearranged TRB loci from genomic DNA. Sequencing of the TRB amplicons was done on an Illumina HiSeq platform. Custom algorithms error-filtered the raw sequences and aligned them to reference gene sequences, after which the immunoSEQ online tools were used for analysis. Frequencies of productive and nonproductive TRB rearrangements were evaluated among both unique and total sequences. Group comparisons used t tests, Mann-Whitney tests or two-way ANOVA run in Prism software.

The specimen was CD25- CD4+ T cells sorted from blood. The clonotype originates from a human donor in good health. The V and J genes are TRBV27 and TRBJ2-3; 15 central nucleotides agree with TRBD2. The DNA sequence is as follows: TGTGCCAGCAGTTCCAGGACTAGCGGGGGGGGGAGCACAGATACGCAGTATTTT. Its protein is CASSSRTSGGGSTDTQYF.